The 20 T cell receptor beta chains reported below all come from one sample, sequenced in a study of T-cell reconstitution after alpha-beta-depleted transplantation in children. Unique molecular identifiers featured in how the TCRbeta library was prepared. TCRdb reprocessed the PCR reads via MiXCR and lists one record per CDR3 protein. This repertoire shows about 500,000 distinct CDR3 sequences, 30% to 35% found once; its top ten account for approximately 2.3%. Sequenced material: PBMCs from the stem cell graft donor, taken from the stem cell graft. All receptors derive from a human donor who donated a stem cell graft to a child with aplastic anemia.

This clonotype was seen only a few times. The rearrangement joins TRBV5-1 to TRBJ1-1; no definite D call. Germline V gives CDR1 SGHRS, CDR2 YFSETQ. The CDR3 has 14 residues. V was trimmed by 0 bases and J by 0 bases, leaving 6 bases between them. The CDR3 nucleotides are TGCGCCAGCAGCTTGGAAACATTGAACACTGAAGCTTTCTTT. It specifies CASSLETLNTEAFF.

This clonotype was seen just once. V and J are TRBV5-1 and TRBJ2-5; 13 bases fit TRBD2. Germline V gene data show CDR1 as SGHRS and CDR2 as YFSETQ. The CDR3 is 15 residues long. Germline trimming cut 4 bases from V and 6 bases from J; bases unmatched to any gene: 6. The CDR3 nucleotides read TGCGCCAGCAGCCCCGGGACTAGCGGGACCCAGACCCAGTACTTC. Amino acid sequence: CASSPGTSGTQTQYF. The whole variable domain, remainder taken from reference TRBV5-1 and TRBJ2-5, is KAGVTQTPRYLIKTRGQQVTLSCSPISGHRSVSWYQQTPGQGLQFLFEYFSETQRNKGNFPGRFSGRQFSNSRSEMNVSTLELGDSALYLCASSPGTSGTQTQYFGPGTRLLVL.

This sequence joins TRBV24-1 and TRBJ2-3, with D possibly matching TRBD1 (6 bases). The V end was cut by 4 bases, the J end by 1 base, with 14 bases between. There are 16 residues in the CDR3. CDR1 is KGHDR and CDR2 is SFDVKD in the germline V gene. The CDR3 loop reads CATSEPSRGRTDTQYF. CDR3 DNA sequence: TGTGCCACCAGTGAACCCTCCAGGGGACGCACAGATACGCAGTATTTT.

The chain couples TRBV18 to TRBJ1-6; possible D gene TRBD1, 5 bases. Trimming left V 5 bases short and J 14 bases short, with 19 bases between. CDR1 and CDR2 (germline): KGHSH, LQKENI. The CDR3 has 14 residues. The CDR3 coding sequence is TGTGCCAGCTCATCGGGACGGGGCCTCATCGCCCTCCACTTT. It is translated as CASSSGRGLIALHF.

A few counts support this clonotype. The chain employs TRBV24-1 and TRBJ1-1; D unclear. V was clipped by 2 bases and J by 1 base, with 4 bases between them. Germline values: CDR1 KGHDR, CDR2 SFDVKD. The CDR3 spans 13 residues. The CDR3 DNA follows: TGTGCCACCAGTGATTCGCAGAACACTGAAGCTTTCTTT. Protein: CATSDSQNTEAFF.

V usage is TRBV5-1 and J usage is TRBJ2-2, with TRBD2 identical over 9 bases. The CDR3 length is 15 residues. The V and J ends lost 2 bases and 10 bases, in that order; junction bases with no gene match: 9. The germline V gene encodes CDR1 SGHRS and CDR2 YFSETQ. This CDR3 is CASSFNSGSPQELFF. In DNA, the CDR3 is TGCGCCAGCAGCTTTAATAGCGGGAGTCCCCAGGAGCTGTTTTTT.

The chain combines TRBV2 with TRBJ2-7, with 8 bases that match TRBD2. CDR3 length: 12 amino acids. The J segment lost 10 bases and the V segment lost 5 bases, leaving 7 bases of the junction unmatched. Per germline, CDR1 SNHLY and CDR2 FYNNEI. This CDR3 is CASSSRGGQQYV. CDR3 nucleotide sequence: TGTGCCAGCAGTTCTCGGGGGGGACAACAGTACGTC.

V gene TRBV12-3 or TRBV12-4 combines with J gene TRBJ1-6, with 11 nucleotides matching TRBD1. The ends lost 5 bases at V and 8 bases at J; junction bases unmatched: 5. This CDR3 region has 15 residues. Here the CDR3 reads CASSAGQGADSPLHF. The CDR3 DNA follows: TGTGCCAGCAGTGCCGGACAGGGGGCTGATTCACCCCTCCACTTT.

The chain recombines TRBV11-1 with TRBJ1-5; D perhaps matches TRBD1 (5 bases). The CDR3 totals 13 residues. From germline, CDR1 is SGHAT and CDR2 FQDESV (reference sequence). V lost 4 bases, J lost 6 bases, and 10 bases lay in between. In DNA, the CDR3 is TGTGCCAGCAGCTCCGGGGGGAGTCAGCCCCAGCATTTT. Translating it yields CASSSGGSQPQHF.

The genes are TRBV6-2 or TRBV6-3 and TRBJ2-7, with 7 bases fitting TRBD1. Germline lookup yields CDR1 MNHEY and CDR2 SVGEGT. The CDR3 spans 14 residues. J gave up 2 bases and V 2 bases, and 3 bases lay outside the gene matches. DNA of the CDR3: TGTGCCAGCAGTTACGGGGGACAGACCTACGAGCAGTACGTC. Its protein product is CASSYGGQTYEQYV.

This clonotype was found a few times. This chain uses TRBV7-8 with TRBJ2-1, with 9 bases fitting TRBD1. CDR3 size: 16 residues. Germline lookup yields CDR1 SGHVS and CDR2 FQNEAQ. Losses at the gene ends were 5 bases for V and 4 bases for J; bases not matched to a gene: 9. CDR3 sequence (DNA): TGTGCCAGCAGCCCGGGACAGGGAGGGGTTTACAATGAGCAGTTCTTC. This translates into CASSPGQGGVYNEQFF.

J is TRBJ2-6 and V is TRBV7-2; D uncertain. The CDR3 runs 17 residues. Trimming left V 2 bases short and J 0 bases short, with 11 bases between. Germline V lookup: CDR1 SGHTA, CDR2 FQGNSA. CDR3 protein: CASSLTPSSSGANVLTF. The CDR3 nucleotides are TGTGCCAGCAGCTTAACGCCCAGCTCCTCTGGGGCCAACGTCCTGACTTTC.

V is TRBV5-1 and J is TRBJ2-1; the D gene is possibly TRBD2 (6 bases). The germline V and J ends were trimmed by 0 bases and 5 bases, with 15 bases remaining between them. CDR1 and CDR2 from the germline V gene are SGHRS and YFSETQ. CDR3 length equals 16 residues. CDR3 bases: TGCGCCAGCAGCTTGGGATGGGCGGGAAGGAACAATGAGCAGTTCTTC. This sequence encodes CASSLGWAGRNNEQFF.

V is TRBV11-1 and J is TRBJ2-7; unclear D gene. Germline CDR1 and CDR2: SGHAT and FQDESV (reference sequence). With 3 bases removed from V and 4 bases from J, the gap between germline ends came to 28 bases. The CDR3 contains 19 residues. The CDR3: CASSFTPAAAGPMWYEQYF. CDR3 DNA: TGTGCCAGCAGCTTTACCCCAGCCGCAGCCGGCCCAATGTGGTACGAGCAGTACTTC.

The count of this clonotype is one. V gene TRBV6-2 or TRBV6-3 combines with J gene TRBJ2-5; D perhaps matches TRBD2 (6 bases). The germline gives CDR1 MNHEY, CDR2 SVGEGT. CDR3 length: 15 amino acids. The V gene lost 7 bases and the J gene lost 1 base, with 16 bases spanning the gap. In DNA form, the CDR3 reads TGTGCCAGCACCAATGCCGGGGACTTCCAAGAGACCCAGTACTTC. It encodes CASTNAGDFQETQYF.

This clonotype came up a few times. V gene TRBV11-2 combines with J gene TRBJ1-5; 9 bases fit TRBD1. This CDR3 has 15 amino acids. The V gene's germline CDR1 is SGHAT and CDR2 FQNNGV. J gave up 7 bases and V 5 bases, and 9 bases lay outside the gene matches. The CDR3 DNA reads TGTGCCAGCAGCGAAGGGACAGGGCCGGGACAGCCCCAGCATTTT. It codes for CASSEGTGPGQPQHF. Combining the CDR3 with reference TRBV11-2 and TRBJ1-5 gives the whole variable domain EAGVAQSPRYKIIEKRQSVAFWCNPISGHATLYWYQQILGQGPKLLIQFQNNGVVDDSQLPKDRFSAERLKGVDSTLKIQPAKLEDSAVYLCASSEGTGPGQPQHFGDGTRLSIL.

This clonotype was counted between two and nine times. CDR3 protein: CASSLTAETQYF. The CDR3 bases are TGTGCCAGCAGCCTGACGGCAGAGACCCAGTACTTC. The chain carries TRBV7-2 and TRBJ2-5; D call uncertain. V lost 5 bases, J lost 4 bases, and 8 bases lay in between. CDR3 length equals 12 residues. Germline CDR1 and CDR2: SGHTA and FQGNSA. Variable domain in full (rest from reference TRBV7-2 and TRBJ2-5): GAGVSQSPSNKVTEKGKDVELRCDPISGHTALYWYRQSLGQGLEFLIYFQGNSAPDKSGLPSDRFSAERTGGSVSTLTIQRTQQEDSAVYLCASSLTAETQYFGPGTRLLVL.

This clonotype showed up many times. The CDR3 loop reads CASSVNTGELFF. CDR3 nucleotides: TGTGCCAGCAGCGTAAACACCGGGGAGCTGTTTTTT. The chain uses TRBV9 and TRBJ2-2; D gene unclear. There are 12 residues in the CDR3. Trimming shortened V by 1 base and J by 2 bases, and 0 bases separated the two germline ends. Germline loops: CDR1 SGDLS, CDR2 YYNGEE.

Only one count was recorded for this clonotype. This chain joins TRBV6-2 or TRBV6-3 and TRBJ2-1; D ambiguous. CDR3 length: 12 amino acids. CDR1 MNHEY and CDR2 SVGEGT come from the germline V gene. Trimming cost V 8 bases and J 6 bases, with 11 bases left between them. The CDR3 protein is CASGPGRNEQFF. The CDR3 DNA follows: TGTGCCAGCGGACCCGGTCGCAATGAGCAGTTCTTC.

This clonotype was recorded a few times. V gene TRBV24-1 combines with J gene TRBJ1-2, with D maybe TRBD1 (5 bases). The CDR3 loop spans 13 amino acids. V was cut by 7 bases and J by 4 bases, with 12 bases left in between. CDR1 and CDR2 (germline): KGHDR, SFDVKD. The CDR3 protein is CATRGPGSYGYTF. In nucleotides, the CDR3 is TGTGCCACCAGAGGCCCAGGGAGCTATGGCTACACCTTC.